Only one count was recorded for the clone carrying this TCR beta chain. The CDR3 runs to 15 residues. Germline CDR1 GTSNPN, CDR2 SVGIG (reference sequence). V gave up 2 bases and J gave up 3 bases, with 16 bases separating them. Vbeta (60) and Jbeta (13) primers were used in the PCR. Repertoires were generated with immunoSEQ multiplex PCR, while TCRdb's copy carries only in-frame clones and drops some. The table records around 140,000 clones, about 84% of them present only once. The data belong to a study of cytomegalovirus exposure and HLA in healthy donors. The rearrangement links TRBV30 to TRBJ1-1; D not certain. The sequence derives from a man in his forties or fifties in good health and CMV-seronegative. Sequenced: PBMCs. The chain's CDR3 is CAWSSAYSGDTEAFF. The DNA for the CDR3 is TGTGCCTGGAGTTCGGCCTACTCCGGGGACACTGAAGCTTTCTTT.